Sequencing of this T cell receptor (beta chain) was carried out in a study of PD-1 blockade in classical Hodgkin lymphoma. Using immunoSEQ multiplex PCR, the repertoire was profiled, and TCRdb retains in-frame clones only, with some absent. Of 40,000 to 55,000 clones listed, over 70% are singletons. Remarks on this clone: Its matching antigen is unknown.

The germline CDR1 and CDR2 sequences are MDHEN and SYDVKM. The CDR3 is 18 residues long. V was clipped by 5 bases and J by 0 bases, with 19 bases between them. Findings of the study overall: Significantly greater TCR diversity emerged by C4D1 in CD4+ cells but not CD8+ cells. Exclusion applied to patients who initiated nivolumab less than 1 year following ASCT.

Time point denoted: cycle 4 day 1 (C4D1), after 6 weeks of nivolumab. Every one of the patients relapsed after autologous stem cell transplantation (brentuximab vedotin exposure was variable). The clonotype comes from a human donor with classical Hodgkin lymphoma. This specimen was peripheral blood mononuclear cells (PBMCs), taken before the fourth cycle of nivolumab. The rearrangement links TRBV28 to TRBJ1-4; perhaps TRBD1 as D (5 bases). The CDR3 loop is CASSVAPGTTATNEKLFF. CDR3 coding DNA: TGTGCCAGCAGTGTAGCCCCCGGGACGACAGCAACTAATGAAAAACTGTTTTTT.